These T cell receptor beta chains were read from a single sample in a study of blood T cell repertoires in COVID-19. Using immunoSEQ multiplex PCR, the repertoire was profiled, and TCRdb retains in-frame clones only, with some absent. Altogether about 100,000 clones are present, around 90% being singletons, with the ten largest covering around 5.7%. Sequenced material: peripheral blood. These receptor sequences come from a man in his 70s with acute or convalescent COVID-19. Each CDR3 is given with its conserved first and last residue. D genes are given only for firm matches. Clone sizes are given selectively: once, few, many, or a class where the clone is expanded.

D: TRBD2; J: TRBJ2-3; V: TRBV7-2; size: NA; length: 18; DNA: TGTGCCAGCAGCTTTTGGGCTAGCGGAAAAGGAAGCACAGATACGCAGTATTTT; CDR3: CASSFWASGKGSTDTQYF
D: NA; J: TRBJ2-3; V: TRBV29-1; size: NA; length: 13; DNA: TGCAGCGTTGAGCGGTGGGGCACAGATACGCAGTATTTT; CDR3: CSVERWGTDTQYF
D: TRBD1; J: TRBJ2-5; V: TRBV5-1; size: NA; length: 14; DNA: TGCGCCAGCAGCTTAGGGACAGGGGTTGAGACCCAGTACTTC; CDR3: CASSLGTGVETQYF
D: NA; J: TRBJ2-7; V: TRBV28; size: NA; length: 15; DNA: TGTGCCAGCAGTTTAGTACGGGTGGGACACTACGAGCAGTACTTC; CDR3: CASSLVRVGHYEQYF
D: NA; J: TRBJ2-7; V: TRBV9; size: once; length: 14; DNA: TGTGCCAGCAGCGTAGCCTCCCAGGGCTACGAGCAGTACTTC; CDR3: CASSVASQGYEQYF
D: TRBD2; J: TRBJ2-7; V: TRBV15; size: NA; length: 14; DNA: TGTGCCACCAGCAGGGGACTAGCGGATTACGAGCAGTACTTC; CDR3: CATSRGLADYEQYF
D: TRBD1; J: TRBJ1-5; V: TRBV5-1; size: NA; length: 14; DNA: TGCGCCAGCAGCACGGGACAGCCCAATCAGCCCCAGCATTTT; CDR3: CASSTGQPNQPQHF
D: TRBD1; J: TRBJ1-2; V: TRBV5-6; size: NA; length: 14; DNA: TGTGCCAGCAGCCGGGACAGGAGTCTCTATGGCTACACCTTC; CDR3: CASSRDRSLYGYTF
D: TRBD1; J: TRBJ1-1; V: TRBV7-9; size: NA; length: 14; DNA: TGTGCCAGCAGCTTTGGACAGGGGGCCGCTGAAGCTTTCTTT; CDR3: CASSFGQGAAEAFF
D: NA; J: TRBJ1-2; V: TRBV9; size: NA; length: 14; DNA: TGTGCCAGCAGCGTAGCTGACAGCCTCTATGGCTACACCTTC; CDR3: CASSVADSLYGYTF
D: TRBD1; J: TRBJ1-4; V: TRBV27; size: NA; length: 15; DNA: TGTGCCAGCAGTCCCCAGGGGACAGGTTTTGAAAAACTGTTTTTT; CDR3: CASSPQGTGFEKLFF
D: TRBD1; J: TRBJ2-7; V: TRBV6-5; size: NA; length: 15; DNA: TGTGCCAGCAGTTTATCCGGGACAGGGGGCTACGAGCAGTACTTC; CDR3: CASSLSGTGGYEQYF
D: TRBD2; J: TRBJ2-1; V: TRBV30; size: NA; length: 15; DNA: TGTGCCTGGAGTGCCGGGACTAGCGGGAGTAATGAGCAGTTCTTC; CDR3: CAWSAGTSGSNEQFF
D: NA; J: TRBJ2-7; V: TRBV7-8; size: NA; length: 14; DNA: TGTGCCAGCAGCCCTCGGGACAACTACTACGAGCAGTACTTC; CDR3: CASSPRDNYYEQYF